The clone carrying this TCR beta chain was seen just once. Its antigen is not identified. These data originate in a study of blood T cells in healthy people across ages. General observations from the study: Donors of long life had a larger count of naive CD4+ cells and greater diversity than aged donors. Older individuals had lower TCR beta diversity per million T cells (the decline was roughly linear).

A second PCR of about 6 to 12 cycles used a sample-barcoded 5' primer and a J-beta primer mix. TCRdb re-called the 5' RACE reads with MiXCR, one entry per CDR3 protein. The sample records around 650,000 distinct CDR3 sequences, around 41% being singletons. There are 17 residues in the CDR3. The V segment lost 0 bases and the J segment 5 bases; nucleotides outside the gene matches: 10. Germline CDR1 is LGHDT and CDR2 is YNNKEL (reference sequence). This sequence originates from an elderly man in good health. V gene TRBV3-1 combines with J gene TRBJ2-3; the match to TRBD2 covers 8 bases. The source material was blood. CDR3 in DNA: TGTGCCAGCAGCCAAGATCCCTCCGGACTAGCTGAAGATACGCAGTATTTT. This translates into CASSQDPSGLAEDTQYF.